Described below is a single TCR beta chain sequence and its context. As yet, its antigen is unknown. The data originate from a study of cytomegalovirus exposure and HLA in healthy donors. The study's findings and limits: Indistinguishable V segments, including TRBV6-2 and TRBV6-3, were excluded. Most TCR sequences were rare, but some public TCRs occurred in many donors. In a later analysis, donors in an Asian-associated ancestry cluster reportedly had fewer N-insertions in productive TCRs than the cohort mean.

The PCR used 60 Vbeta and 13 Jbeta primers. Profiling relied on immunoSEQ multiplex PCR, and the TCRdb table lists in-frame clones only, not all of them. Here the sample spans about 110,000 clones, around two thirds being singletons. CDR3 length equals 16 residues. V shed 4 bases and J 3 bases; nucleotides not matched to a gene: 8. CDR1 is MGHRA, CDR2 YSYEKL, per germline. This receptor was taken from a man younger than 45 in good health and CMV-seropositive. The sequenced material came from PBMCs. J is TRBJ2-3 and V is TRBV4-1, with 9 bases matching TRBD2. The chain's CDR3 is CASSLPGLARTDTQYF. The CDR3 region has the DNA TGCGCCAGCAGCCTCCCAGGACTAGCGAGGACAGATACGCAGTATTTT.